This TCR beta chain was found in a study of beta chain features in type 1 diabetes. Study-wide background: All of the samples together had more than 95 million sorted cells examined.

CDR3 size: 13 residues. The V and J ends lost 5 bases and 1 base respectively, with 9 bases between them. Germline V lookup: CDR1 MNHNS, CDR2 SASEGT. This clone was seen a handful of times. What was sequenced were expressed TCRB transcripts, since all of the isolated RNA had been reverse transcribed. Measured with immunoSEQ multiplex PCR; TCRdb has only the in-frame clones, and not every one. Here the sample spans over 120,000 clones, 8.5% to 12% being singletons. The origin of this receptor is a man between 18 and 29 years old in good health. This sequence joins TRBV6-1 and TRBJ2-7, with D uncertain. Source material: naive CD4+ T cells from blood. CDR3 sequence (DNA): TGTGCCAGCAGTCTTCACATATCCTACGAGCAGTACTTC. Translated: CASSLHISYEQYF.